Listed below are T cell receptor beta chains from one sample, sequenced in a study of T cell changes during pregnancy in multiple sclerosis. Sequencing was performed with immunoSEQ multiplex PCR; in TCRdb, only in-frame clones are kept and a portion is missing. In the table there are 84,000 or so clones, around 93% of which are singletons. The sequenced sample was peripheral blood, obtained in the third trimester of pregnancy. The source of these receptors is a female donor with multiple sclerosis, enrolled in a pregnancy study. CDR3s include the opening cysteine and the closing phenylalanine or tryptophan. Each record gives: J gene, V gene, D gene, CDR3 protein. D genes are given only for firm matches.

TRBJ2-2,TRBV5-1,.,CASSLRNTGELFF
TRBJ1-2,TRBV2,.,CASSQEQGSNYGYTF
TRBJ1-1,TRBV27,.,CASSQQLSTEAFF
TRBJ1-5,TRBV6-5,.,CASRHRVDGNQPQHF
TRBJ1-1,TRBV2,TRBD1,CASRFPGTGHTEAFF
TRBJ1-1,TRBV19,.,CASSILRVGVAEAFF
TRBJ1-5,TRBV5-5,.,CASSLAGGGNQPQHF
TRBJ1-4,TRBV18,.,CASSPAGGRVTNEKLFF
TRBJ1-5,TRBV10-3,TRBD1,CAISESSTLQGARQPQHF
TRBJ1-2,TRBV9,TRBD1,CASNQPGQGHYGYTF
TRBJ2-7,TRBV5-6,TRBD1,CASSIGQGGSEQYF
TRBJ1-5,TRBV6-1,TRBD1,CASSELTGQPHQPQHF
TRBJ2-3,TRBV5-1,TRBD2,CASKGGGKHTQYF
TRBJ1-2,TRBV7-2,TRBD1,CASSRTRDRRHYGYTF
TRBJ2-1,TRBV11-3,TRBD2,CASSPSGRSSYNEQFF
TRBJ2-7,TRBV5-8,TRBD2,CASSFGGAYEQYF
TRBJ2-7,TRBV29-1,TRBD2,CSVVRGDSYEQYF
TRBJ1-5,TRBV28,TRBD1,CASSLLGQGRRGSNQPQHF
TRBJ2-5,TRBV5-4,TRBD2,CASSMASSGEETQYF
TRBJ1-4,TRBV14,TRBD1,CASSAGGNEKLFF
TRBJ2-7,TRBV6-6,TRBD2,CAITGEGPYEQYF
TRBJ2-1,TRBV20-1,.,CSASFVNEQFF
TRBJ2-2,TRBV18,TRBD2,CASSPRTSGAANTGELFF
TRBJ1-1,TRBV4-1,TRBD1,CASSQVSGGTEAFF
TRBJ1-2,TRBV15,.,CATSPLGNYGYTF
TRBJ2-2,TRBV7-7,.,CASSTKPPPGELFF
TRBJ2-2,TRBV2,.,CASSPWGVDTGELFF
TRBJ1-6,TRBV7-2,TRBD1,CASSRGQGNSPLHF
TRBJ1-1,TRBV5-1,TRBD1,CASSLEDRGTEAFF
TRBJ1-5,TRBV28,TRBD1,CASSFRGKANQPQHF
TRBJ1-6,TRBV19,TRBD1,CASRDRDNSPLHF
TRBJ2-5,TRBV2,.,CASGSHLETQYF
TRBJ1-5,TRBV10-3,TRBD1,CAISENRGENQPQHF
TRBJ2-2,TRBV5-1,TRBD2,CASSSQAGGDTGELFF
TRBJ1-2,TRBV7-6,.,CASSLAIGSPYGYTF
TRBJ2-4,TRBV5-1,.,CASSALGGRVAKNIQYF
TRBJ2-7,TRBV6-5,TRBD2,CASSVSGESYEQYF
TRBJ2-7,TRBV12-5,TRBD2,CASGLVTSGVPPYEQYF
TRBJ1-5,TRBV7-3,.,CASSPLWGGRNQPQHF
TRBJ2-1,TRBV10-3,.,CAISEAASYNEQFF
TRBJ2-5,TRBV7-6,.,CASSLSSGVETQYF
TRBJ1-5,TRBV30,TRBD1,CAWSVSDRARDQPQHF
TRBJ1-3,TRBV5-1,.,CASSLAGVGNTIYF
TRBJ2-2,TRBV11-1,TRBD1,CASSPWDRPNTGELFF
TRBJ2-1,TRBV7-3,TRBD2,CASSLLTSGGHNEQFF
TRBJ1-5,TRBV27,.,CASSPRRQGNQPQHF
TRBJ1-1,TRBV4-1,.,CASSQEKGVNTEAFF
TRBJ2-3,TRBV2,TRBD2,CASSEGAGGTDTQYF
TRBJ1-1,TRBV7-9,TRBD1,CASSLETGGVNTEAFF
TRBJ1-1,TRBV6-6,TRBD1,CASSSPTGEQIEAFF
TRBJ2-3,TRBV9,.,CASSVGGLGGDTQYF
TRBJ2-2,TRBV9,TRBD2,CASSESGGPTGELFF
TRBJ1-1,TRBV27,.,CASSLLDRTSNTEAFF
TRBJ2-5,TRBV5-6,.,CASSLRTIQETQYF
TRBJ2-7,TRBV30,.,CAWSIGLGIKDEQYF
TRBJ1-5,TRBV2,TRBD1,CASSDKGARQPQHF
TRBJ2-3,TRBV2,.,CASSEYFADTQYF
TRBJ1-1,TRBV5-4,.,CASSPGGGTNTEAFF
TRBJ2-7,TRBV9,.,CASSVASSYEQYF